The 11 T cell receptor beta chains reported below all come from one sample, sequenced in a study of regulatory T cells in long-lasting Graves disease. Combining iRepertoire HTBI primers with Arm-PCR of CDR3 regions, the authors built TCR beta libraries. TCRdb re-derived calls from the multiplex PCR reads in MiXCR, one entry per CDR3 protein. The data hold hundreds of thousands of distinct CDR3 sequences, with roughly 17% observed a single time. Time point here: newly diagnosed GD, antithyroid drugs for less than 3 months. Making the TCR library involved RNA that had been extracted from PBMCs. The same sample was also used in a study of T cells in Graves' hyperthyroidism and ophthalmopathy.

The sequenced sample was peripheral blood mononuclear cells (PBMCs), obtained at new diagnosis, from a patient treated with antithyroid drugs. These receptor sequences come from a woman in her thirties with Graves disease.

A few counts support this clonotype. V is TRBV11-1 and J is TRBJ1-3, with D uncertain. Germline V gene data show CDR1 as SGHAT and CDR2 as FQDESV (reference sequence). The germline V and J ends were trimmed by 2 bases and 0 bases, with 11 bases remaining between them. CDR3 size: 16 residues. The CDR3 is CASSLTRAYSGNTIYF. CDR3 DNA sequence: TGTGCCAGCAGCTTAACAAGGGCCTACTCTGGAAACACCATATATTTT.

V usage is TRBV25-1 and J usage is TRBJ2-3, with D uncertain. Germline V gives CDR1 MGHDK, CDR2 SYGVNS. The CDR3 is 14 amino acids. V lost 7 bases and J 0 bases, leaving 11 bases between the germline ends. CDR3 amino acids: CASTGPASTDTQYF. CDR3 sequence (DNA): TGTGCCAGCACTGGTCCTGCTAGCACAGATACGCAGTATTTT.

The V and J genes are TRBV19 and TRBJ2-7, with TRBD2 identical over 10 bases. This CDR3 spans 15 amino acids. Per the germline V gene, CDR1 is LNHDA and CDR2 is SQIVND (reference sequence). V trimming: 5 bases; J trimming: 2 bases; junction bases outside the gene matches: 6. The CDR3 loop reads CASSAGTSVTYEQYF. CDR3 DNA: TGTGCCAGTAGTGCCGGGACTAGCGTAACCTACGAGCAGTACTTC.

The rearrangement uses TRBV7-2 and TRBJ2-3; D is unresolved. V was pared by 5 bases and J by 1 base, with 10 bases between. This CDR3 region has 14 residues. CDR1 is SGHTA and CDR2 is FQGNSA in the germline V gene. Here the CDR3 reads CASSPSTRTDTQYF. DNA of the CDR3: TGTGCCAGCAGCCCCTCGACCCGCACAGATACGCAGTATTTT.

This clonotype occurred a few times. The chain couples TRBV19 to TRBJ2-1; TRBD2 matches 13 bases. The ends lost 6 bases at V and 5 bases at J; junction bases unmatched: 13. CDR3 length: 18 residues. The V gene's germline CDR1 is LNHDA and CDR2 SQIVND (reference sequence). Here the CDR3 DNA reads TGTGCCAGTAGGCAGGGGTGGGGGACTAGCGGGACTCACAATGAGCAGTTCTTC. Protein product: CASRQGWGTSGTHNEQFF.

This clonotype was picked up many times. The chain uses TRBV4-1 and TRBJ1-2; 8 nucleotides align to TRBD1. J was trimmed by 2 bases and V by 4 bases; bases with no gene match: 6. This CDR3 contains 15 residues. Germline CDR1 and CDR2: MGHRA and YSYEKL. CDR3 loop: CASSPRQGFNYGYTF. As DNA, the CDR3 is TGCGCCAGCAGCCCAAGACAGGGGTTCAACTATGGCTACACCTTC.

The rearrangement links TRBV11-2 to TRBJ1-1; maybe TRBD1 (5 bases). Trimming stripped 1 base from V and 4 bases from J, with 19 bases between. In germline, CDR1 is SGHAT, CDR2 FQNNGV. The CDR3 has 17 residues. This CDR3 reads CASSLVRAGKGSTEAFF. The CDR3 DNA reads as TGTGCCAGCAGCTTAGTCAGAGCAGGGAAAGGGAGCACTGAAGCTTTCTTT.

This clonotype was counted only a few times. The chain's CDR3 is CASSFVKPANEQFF. CDR3 sequence (DNA): TGTGCCAGCAGTTTCGTGAAGCCGGCGAATGAGCAGTTCTTC. The chain recombines TRBV12-3 or TRBV12-4 with TRBJ2-1; D not certain. CDR3 length: 14 residues. V was trimmed by 3 bases and J by 7 bases, leaving 13 bases between them.

This clonotype has a count of ten or more. The chain links TRBV20-1 to TRBJ2-3; TRBD2 aligns across 9 bases. Trimming took 0 bases from V and 6 from J; bases not matched to a gene: 16. The CDR3 runs 18 residues. Per the germline V gene, CDR1 is DFQATT and CDR2 is SNEGSKA (reference sequence). CDR3 sequence: CSARDLTKAGGEPDTQYF. For the CDR3, the DNA is TGCAGTGCTAGAGATCTGACTAAGGCGGGAGGGGAGCCGGATACGCAGTATTTT.

The rearrangement joins TRBV5-5 to TRBJ1-4; D gene unclear. CDR3 length equals 17 residues. CDR1 is SGHKS, CDR2 YYEKEE, per germline (reference sequence). V dropped 1 base and J dropped 7 bases, with 20 bases sitting between them. CDR3 DNA: TGTGCCAGCAGCTTGAATTTGGCAAGCGTCTTTAGTGAAAAACTGTTTTTT. It encodes CASSLNLASVFSEKLFF. The full variable domain, rest sourced from reference TRBV5-5 and TRBJ1-4, is DAGVTQSPTHLIKTRGQQVTLRCSPISGHKSVSWYQQVLGQGPQFIFQYYEKEERGRGNFPDRFSARQFPNYSSELNVNALLLGDSALYLCASSLNLASVFSEKLFFGSGTQLSVL.

In this sample, this clonotype turned up many times. The rearrangement links TRBV29-1 to TRBJ2-3; TRBD1 or TRBD2 may be the D gene (5 bases each). Trimming stripped 7 bases from V and 0 bases from J, with 14 bases between. Germline assignment: CDR1 SQVTM and CDR2 ANQGSEA. This CDR3 has 14 amino acids. In nucleotides, the CDR3 is TGCAGCGCCTTGAGGGGAACTAGCACAGATACGCAGTATTTT. It specifies CSALRGTSTDTQYF.